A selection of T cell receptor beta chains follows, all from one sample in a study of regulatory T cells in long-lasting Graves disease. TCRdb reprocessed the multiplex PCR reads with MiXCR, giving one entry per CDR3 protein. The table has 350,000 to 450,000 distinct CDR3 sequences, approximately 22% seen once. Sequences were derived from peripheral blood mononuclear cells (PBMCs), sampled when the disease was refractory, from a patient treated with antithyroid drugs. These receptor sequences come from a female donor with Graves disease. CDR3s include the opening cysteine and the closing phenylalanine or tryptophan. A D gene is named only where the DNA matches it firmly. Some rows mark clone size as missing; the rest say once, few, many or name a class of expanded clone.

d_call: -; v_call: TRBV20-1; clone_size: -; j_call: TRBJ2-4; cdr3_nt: TGCAGTGCTAGAGAAAGTAGTAGGATCATTCAGTACTTC; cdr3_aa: CSARESSRIIQYF
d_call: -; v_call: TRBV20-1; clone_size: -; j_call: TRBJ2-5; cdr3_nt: TGCAGTGCTAGAGCTATTTTAGGGTTGGAGACCCAGTACTTC; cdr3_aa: CSARAILGLETQYF
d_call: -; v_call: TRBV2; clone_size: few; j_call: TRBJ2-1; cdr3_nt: TGTGCCAGCAGTGATGAAAGCGGCCCCAATGAGCAGTTCTTC; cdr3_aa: CASSDESGPNEQFF
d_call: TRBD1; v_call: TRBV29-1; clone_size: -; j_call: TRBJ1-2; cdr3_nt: TGCAGCGTTTTCCGGACAGGACCCTCTGAGAAGGGCTACACCTTC; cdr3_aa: CSVFRTGPSEKGYTF
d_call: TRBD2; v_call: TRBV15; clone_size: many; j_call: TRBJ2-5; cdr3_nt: TGTGCCACCAGCAGAGCCAGCCTAGCGGGAGGGCCAGAGACCCAGTACTTC; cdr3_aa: CATSRASLAGGPETQYF
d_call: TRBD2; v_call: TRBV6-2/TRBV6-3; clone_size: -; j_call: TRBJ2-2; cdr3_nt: TGTGCCAGCAGCCTCACTAGCGGAGGGGGAACCGGGGAGCTGTTTTTT; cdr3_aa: CASSLTSGGGTGELFF
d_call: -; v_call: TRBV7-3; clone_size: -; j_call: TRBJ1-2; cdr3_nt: TGTGCCAGCAGCCCTAGGGCAGGATCCTATGGCTACACCTTC; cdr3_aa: CASSPRAGSYGYTF
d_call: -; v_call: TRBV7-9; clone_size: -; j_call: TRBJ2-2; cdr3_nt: TGTGCCAGCAGCACCACAGGGAAACACACCGGGGAGCTGTTTTTT; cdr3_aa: CASSTTGKHTGELFF
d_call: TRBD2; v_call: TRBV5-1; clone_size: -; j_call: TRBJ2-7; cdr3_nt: TGCGCCAGCAGCTTACAACTAGCGGGGTTCTCCTACGAGCAGTACTTC; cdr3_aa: CASSLQLAGFSYEQYF
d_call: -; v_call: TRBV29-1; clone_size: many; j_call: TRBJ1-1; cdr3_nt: TGCAGCGCTCGGACGGAGTACACTGAAGCTTTCTTT; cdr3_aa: CSARTEYTEAFF
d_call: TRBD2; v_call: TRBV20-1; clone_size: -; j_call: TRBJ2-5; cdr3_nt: TGCAGTGCTAGAGGAACCGGGACTAGCGGGAGGAAGGAGACCCAGTACTTC; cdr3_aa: CSARGTGTSGRKETQYF
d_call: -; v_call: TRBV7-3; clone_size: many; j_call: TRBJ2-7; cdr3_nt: TGTGCCAGCAGCTTAGGAGGGGACAACGAGCAGTACTTC; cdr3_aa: CASSLGGDNEQYF
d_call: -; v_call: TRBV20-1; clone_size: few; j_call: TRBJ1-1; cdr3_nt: TGCAGTGCTAGTATTTCAGGACAGATGAACACTGAAGCTTTCTTT; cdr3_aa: CSASISGQMNTEAFF
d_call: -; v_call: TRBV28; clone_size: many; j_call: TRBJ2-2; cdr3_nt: TGTGCCAGCAGTTCCAGGGGTATCGTATCCTCGAACACCGGGGAGCTGTTTTTT; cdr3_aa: CASSSRGIVSSNTGELFF
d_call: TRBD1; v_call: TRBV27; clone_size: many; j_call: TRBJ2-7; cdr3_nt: TGTGCCAGCAGTTATCCGGGACAGGGGTTCGGCGAGCAGTACTTC; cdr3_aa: CASSYPGQGFGEQYF
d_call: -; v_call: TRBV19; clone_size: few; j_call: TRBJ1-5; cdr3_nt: TGTGCCAGTAGTATAACCGGACAGTTTGGGAATCAGCCCCAGCATTTT; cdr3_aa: CASSITGQFGNQPQHF
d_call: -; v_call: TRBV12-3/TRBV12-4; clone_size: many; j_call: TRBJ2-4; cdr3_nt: TGTGCCAGCAGTTTGGCCTCCCTAAACATTCAGTACTTC; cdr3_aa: CASSLASLNIQYF
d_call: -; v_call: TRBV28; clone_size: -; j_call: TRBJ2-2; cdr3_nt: TGTGCCAGCAGGGCCGGGACCCCGGCGCTGTTTTTT; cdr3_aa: CASRAGTPALFF
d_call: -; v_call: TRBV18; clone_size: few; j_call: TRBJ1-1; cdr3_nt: TGTGCCAGCTCACCAAAGGGGACGGCAGAAGCTTTCTTT; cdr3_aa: CASSPKGTAEAFF
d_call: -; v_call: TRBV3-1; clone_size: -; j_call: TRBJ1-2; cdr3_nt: TGTGCCAGCAGCCAAGAAACTGGAGCTAACTATGGCTACACCTTC; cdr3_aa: CASSQETGANYGYTF
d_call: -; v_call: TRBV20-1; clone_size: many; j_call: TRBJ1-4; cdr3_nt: TGCAGTGCTAGTAGTGGGGGCGATGAAAAACTGTTTTTT; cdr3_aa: CSASSGGDEKLFF
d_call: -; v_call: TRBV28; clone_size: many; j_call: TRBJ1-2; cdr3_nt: TGTGCCAGCAGTTTCCAAGGGGGGGTGTATGGCTACACCTTC; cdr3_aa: CASSFQGGVYGYTF
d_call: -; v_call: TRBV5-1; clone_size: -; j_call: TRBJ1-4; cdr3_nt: TGCGCCAGCAGCTTTAGGGGTGGCGATGAAAAACTGTTTTTT; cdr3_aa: CASSFRGGDEKLFF
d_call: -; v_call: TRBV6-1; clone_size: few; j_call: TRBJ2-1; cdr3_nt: TGTGCCAGCAGGCCCTGGGGGGGGGGGGCCAACGTTTACCGCAATGAGCAGTTCTTC; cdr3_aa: CASRPWGGGANVYRNEQFF
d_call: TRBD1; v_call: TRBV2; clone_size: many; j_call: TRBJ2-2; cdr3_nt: TGTGCCACCCAAGGACAGGGGGCCTTCGGGGAGCTGTTTTTT; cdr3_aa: CATQGQGAFGELFF
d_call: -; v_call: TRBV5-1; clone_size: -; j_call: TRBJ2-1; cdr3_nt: TGCGCCAGCAGCATGGACGGGAGTTATGACAATGAGCAGTTCTTC; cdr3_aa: CASSMDGSYDNEQFF
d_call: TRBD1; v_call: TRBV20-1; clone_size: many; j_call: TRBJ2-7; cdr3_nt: TGCAGTGGAGGACAGGGAACGGACGAGCAGTACTTC; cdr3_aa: CSGGQGTDEQYF
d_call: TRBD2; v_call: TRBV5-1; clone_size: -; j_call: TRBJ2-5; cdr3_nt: TGCGCCAGCAGCCCCGGGACTAGCGGTCTAGAGACCCAGTACTTC; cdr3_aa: CASSPGTSGLETQYF
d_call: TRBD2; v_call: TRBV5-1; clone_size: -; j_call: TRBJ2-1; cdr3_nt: TGCGCCAGCAGCTTGGTATCGTTTGCGGCTAGCGGGAGCCCCATCAATGAGCAGTTCTTC; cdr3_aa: CASSLVSFAASGSPINEQFF
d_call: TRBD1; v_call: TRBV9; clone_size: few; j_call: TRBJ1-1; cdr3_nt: TGTGCCAGCAGCGCCCTAACAGGGGGCGGTGAAGCTTTCTTT; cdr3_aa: CASSALTGGGEAFF
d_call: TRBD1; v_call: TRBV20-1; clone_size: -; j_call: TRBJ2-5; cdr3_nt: TGCAGTGCCCGGACTCCGGGACAGGAGACCCAGTACTTC; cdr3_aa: CSARTPGQETQYF
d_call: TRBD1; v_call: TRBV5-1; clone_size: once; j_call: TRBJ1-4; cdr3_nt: TGCGCCAGCAGCCTACAGGGGGACGCAACTAATGAAAAACTGTTTTTT; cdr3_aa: CASSLQGDATNEKLFF
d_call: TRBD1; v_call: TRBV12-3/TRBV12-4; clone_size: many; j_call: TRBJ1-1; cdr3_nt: TGTGCCAGCAGTTTAGCGCCCAGGGGGAAGGCTGAAGCTTTCTTT; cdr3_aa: CASSLAPRGKAEAFF